This T cell receptor beta chain was sequenced in a study of blood T cell repertoires in COVID-19. Clones were read by immunoSEQ multiplex PCR, and TCRdb kept only the in-frame ones, dropping some. The sample carries just under 80,000 clones, roughly 85% recorded once. With 5 bases clipped from V and 5 bases from J, the junction kept 4 bases outside the gene matches. The CDR3 spans 13 residues. The V gene's germline CDR1 is LGHDT and CDR2 YNNKEL (reference sequence). Sample: peripheral blood. J is TRBJ2-7 and V is TRBV3-1 (or the pseudogene TRBV3-2); TRBD1 agrees at 9 bases. The TCR originated in a woman aged 65 to 85 with acute or convalescent COVID-19. This chain's CDR3 is CASSRTGDDEQYF. The CDR3 nucleotides read TGTGCCAGCAGCAGGACAGGGGATGACGAGCAGTACTTC.